This T cell receptor (beta chain) comes out of a study of OX40 agonist ivuxolimab in advanced cancers. Measured with immunoSEQ multiplex PCR; TCRdb has only the in-frame clones, and not every one. The sample consists of approximately 66,000 clones, roughly 80% of them appearing once. The germline V and J ends were trimmed by 0 bases and 1 base, with 6 bases remaining between them. The CDR3 is 14 residues long. Germline V lookup: CDR1 MGHRA, CDR2 YSYEKL. Note on this clone: Its target is unknown.

Study observations and caveats: Blood T cells, both CD4+ and CD8+, expanded clonally by week 6 at 0.1 to 3.0 mg/kg. Partly responding patients at 0.1-3.0 mg/kg showed some of the smallest clonal expansion. The study found that CD8+ T cells averaged more expanded clones than CD4+.

This specimen consisted of CD4+ or CD8+ T cells sorted from blood, obtained in a trial of the OX40 agonist ivuxolimab. This receptor was obtained from an adult with an advanced solid tumor such as melanoma, head and neck, liver or kidney cancer. The gene calls are TRBV4-1 and TRBJ1-1; D remains ambiguous. The CDR3 sequence is CASSQEAANTEAFF. The CDR3 DNA sequence: TGCGCCAGCAGCCAAGAGGCAGCGAACACTGAAGCTTTCTTT.